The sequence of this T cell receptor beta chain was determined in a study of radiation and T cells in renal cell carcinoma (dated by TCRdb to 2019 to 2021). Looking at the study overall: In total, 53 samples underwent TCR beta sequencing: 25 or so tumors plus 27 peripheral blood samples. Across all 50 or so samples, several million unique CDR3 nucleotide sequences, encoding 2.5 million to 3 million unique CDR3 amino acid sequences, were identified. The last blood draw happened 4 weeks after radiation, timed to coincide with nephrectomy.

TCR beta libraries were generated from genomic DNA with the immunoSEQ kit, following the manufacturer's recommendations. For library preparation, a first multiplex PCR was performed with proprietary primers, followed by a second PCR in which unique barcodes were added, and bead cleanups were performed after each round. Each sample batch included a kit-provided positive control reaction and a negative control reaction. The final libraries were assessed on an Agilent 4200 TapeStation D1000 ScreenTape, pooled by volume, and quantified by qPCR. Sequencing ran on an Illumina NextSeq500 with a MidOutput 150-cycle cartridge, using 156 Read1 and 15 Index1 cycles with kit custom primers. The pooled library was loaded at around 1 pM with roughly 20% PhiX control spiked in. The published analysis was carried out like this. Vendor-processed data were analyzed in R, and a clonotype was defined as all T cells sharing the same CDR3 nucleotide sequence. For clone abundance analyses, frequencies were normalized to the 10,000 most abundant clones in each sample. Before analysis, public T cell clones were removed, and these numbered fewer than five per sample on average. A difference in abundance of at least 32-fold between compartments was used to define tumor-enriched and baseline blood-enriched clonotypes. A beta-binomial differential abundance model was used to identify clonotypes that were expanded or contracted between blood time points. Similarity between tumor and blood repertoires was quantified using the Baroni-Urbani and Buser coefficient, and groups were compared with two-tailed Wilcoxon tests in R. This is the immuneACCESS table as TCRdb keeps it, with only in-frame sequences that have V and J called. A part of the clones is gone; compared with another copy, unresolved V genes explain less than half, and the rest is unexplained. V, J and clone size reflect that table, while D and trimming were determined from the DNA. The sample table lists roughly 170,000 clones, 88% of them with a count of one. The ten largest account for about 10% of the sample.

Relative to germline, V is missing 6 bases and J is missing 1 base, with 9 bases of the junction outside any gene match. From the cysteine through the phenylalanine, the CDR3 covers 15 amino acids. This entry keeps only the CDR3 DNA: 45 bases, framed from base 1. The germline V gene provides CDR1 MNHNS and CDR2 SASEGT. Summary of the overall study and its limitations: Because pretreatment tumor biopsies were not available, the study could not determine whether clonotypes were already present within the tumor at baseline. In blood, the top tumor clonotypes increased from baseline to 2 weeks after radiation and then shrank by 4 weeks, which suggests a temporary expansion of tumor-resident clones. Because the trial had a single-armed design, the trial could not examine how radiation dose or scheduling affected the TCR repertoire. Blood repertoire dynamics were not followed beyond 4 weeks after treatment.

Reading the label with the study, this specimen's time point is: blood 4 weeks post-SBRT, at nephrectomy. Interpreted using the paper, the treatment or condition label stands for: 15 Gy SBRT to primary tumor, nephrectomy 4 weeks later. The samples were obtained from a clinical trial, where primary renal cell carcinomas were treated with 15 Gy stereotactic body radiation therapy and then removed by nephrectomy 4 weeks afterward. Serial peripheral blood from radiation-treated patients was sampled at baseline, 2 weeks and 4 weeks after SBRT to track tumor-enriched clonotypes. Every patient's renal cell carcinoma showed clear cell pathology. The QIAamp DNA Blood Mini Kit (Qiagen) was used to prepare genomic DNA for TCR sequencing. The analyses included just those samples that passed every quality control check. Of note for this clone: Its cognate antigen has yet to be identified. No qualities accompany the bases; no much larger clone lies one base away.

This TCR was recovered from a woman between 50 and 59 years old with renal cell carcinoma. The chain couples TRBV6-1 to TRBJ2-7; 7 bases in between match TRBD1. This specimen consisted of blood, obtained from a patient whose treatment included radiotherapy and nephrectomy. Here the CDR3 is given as CASSETGQGSYEQYF. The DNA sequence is TGTGCCAGCAGCGAGACAGGGCAAGGATCCTACGAGCAGTACTTC.